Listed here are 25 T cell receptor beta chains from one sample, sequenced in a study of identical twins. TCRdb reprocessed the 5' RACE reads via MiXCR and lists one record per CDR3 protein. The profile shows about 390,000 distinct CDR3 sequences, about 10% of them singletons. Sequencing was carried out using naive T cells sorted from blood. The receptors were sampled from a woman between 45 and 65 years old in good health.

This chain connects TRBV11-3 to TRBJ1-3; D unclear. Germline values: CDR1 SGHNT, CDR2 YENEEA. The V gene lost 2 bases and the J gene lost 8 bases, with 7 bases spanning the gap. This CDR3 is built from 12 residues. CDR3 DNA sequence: TGTGCCAGCAGCTTATTAGCGGACACCATATATTTT. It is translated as CASSLLADTIYF.

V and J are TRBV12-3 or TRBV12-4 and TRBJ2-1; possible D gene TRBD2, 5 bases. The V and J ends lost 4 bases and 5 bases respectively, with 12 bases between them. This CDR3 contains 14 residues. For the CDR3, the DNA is TGTGCCAGCAGTTCCCGGGGTGGCGACAATGAGCAGTTCTTC. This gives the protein CASSSRGGDNEQFF.

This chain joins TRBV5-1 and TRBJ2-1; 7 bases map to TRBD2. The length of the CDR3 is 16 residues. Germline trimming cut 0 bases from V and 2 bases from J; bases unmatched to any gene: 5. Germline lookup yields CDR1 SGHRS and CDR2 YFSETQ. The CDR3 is CASSLAGGRTYNEQFF. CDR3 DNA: TGCGCCAGCAGCTTGGCAGGCGGGAGAACCTACAATGAGCAGTTCTTC.

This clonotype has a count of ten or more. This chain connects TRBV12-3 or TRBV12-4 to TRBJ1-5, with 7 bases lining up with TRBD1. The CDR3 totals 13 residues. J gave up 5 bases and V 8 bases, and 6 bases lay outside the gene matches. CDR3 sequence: CASRGTAHQPQHF. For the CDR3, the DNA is TGTGCCAGCCGAGGGACAGCCCATCAGCCCCAGCATTTT.

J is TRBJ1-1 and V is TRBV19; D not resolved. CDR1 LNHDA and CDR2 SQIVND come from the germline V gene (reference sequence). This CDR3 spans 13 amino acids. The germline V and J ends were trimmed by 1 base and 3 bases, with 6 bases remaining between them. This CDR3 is CASSIVKDTEAFF. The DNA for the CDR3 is TGTGCCAGTAGTATAGTGAAGGACACTGAAGCTTTCTTT.

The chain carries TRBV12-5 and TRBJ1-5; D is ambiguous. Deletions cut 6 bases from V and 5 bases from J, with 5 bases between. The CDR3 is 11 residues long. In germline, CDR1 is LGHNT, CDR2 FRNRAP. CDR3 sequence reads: CASGSDQPQHF. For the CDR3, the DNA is TGTGCTAGTGGGTCGGATCAGCCCCAGCATTTT.

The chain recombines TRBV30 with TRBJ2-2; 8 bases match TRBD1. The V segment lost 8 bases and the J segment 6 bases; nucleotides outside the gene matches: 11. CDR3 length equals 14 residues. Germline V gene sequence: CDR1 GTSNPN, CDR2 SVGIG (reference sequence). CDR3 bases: TGTGCCCTTTCCAGGACAGGGCCCTCCGGGGAGCTGTTTTTT. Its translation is CALSRTGPSGELFF.

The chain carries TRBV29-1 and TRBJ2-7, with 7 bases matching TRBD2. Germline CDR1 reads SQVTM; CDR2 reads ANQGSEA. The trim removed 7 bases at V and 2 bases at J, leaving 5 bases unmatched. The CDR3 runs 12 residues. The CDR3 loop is CSGAAGAYEQYF. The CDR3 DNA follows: TGCAGCGGAGCTGCGGGGGCCTACGAGCAGTACTTC.

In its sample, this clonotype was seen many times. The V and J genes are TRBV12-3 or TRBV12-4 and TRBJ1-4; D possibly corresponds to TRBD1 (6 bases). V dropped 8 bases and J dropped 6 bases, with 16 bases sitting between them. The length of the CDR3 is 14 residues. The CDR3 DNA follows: TGTGCCAGCGATAGGGGGGGCGGTGATGAAAAACTGTTTTTT. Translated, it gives CASDRGGGDEKLFF.

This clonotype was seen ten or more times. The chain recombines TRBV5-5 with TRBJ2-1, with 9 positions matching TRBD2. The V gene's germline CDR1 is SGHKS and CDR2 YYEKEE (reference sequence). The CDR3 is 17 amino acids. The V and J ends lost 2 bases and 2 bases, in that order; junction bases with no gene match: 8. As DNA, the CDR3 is TGTGCCAGCAGCTTCCTCGCGGTAGCGGGAGCCTACAATGAGCAGTTCTTC. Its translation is CASSFLAVAGAYNEQFF.

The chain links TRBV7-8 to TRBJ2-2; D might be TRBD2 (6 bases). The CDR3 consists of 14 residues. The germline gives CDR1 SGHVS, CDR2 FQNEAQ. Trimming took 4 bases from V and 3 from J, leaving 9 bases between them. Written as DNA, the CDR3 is TGTGCCAGCAGCTGGGGACTGGACACCGGGGAGCTGTTTTTT. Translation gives CASSWGLDTGELFF.

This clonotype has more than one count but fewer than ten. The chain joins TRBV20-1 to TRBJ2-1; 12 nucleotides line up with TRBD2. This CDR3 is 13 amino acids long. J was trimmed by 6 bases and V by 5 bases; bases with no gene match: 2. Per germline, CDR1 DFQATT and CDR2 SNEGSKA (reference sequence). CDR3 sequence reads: CSARLAGANEQFF. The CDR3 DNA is TGCAGTGCTCGACTAGCGGGAGCCAATGAGCAGTTCTTC.

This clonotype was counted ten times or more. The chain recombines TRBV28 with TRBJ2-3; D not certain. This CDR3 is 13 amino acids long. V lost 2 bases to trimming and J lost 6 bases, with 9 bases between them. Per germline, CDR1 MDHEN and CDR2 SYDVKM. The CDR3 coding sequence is TGTGCCAGCAGTTTAAATGAGGCTGATACGCAGTATTTT. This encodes CASSLNEADTQYF.

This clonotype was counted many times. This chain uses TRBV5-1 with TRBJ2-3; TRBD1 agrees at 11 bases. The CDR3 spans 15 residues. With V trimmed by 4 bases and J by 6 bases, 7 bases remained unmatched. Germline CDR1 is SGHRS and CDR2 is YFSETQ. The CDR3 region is CASSRRTGGADTQYF. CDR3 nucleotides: TGCGCCAGCAGCCGACGGACAGGGGGCGCTGATACGCAGTATTTT.

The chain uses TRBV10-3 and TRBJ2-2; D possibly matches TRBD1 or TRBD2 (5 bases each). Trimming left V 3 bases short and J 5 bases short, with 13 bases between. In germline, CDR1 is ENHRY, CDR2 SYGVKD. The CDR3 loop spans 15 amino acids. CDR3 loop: CAISDRDGGTGELFF. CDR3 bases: TGTGCCATCAGTGACCGGGACGGCGGGACCGGGGAGCTGTTTTTT.

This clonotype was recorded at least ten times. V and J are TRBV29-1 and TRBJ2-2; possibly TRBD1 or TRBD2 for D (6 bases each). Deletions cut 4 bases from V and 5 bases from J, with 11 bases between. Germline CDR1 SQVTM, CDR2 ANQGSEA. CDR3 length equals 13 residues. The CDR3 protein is CSVGWRGTGELFF. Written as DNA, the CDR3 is TGCAGCGTTGGGTGGAGGGGGACCGGGGAGCTGTTTTTT.

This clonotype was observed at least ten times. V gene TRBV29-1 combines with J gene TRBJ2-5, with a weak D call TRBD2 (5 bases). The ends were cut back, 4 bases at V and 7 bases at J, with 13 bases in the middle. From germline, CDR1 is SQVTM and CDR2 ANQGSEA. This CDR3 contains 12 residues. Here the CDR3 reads CSVARDFLTQYF. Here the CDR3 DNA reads TGCAGCGTTGCCCGGGATTTTTTGACCCAGTACTTC.

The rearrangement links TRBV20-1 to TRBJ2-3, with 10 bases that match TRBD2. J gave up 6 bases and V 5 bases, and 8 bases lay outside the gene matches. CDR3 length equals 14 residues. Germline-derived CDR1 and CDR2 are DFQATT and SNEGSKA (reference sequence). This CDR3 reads CSALTAGGTDTQYF. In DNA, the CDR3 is TGCAGTGCTCTCACAGCGGGAGGGACCGATACGCAGTATTTT.

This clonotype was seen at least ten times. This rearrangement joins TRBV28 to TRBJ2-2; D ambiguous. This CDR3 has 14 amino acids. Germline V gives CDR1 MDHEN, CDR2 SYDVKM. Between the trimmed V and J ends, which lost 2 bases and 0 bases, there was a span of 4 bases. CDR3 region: CASSLRSNTGELFF. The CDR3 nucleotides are TGTGCCAGCAGTTTACGGTCGAACACCGGGGAGCTGTTTTTT.

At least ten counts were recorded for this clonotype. The CDR3 loop is CASSPTLKGELVTGELFF. Here the CDR3 DNA reads TGTGCCAGCAGTCCCACGCTGAAGGGAGAATTGGTAACCGGGGAGCTGTTTTTT. The chain has TRBV7-7 and TRBJ2-2; D perhaps matches TRBD2 (5 bases). CDR3 length: 18 residues. Germline CDR1 SSHAT, CDR2 FNYEAQ (reference sequence). The germline V and J ends were trimmed by 6 bases and 5 bases, with 25 bases remaining between them. The full variable domain, with the rest looked up from reference TRBV7-7 and TRBJ2-2, is GAGVSQSPRYKVTKRGQDVTLRCDPISSHATLYWYQQALGQGPEFLTYFNYEAQPDKSGLPSDRFSAERPEGSISTLTIQRTEQRDSAMYRCASSPTLKGELVTGELFFGEGSRLTVL.

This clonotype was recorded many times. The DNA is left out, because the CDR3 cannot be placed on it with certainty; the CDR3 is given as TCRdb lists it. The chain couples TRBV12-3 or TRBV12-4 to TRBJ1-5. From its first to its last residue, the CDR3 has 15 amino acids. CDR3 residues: CASSSSGFSNQPQHF.

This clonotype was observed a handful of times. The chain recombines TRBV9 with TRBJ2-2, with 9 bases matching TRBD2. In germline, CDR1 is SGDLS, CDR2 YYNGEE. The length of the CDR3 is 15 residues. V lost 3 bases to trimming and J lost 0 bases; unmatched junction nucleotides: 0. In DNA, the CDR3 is TGTGCCAGCAGCGGGACTAGCGCGAACACCGGGGAGCTGTTTTTT. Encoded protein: CASSGTSANTGELFF.

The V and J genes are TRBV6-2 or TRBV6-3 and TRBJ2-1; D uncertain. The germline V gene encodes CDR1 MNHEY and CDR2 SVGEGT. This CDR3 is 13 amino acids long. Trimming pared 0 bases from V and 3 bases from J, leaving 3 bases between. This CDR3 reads CASSYSNYNEQFF. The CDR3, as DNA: TGTGCCAGCAGTTACTCCAACTACAATGAGCAGTTCTTC.

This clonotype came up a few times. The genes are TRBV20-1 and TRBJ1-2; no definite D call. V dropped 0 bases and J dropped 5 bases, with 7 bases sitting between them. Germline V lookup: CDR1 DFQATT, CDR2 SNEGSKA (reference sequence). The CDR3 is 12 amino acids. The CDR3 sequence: CSARDWGYGYTF. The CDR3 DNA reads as TGCAGTGCTAGAGATTGGGGTTATGGCTACACCTTC.

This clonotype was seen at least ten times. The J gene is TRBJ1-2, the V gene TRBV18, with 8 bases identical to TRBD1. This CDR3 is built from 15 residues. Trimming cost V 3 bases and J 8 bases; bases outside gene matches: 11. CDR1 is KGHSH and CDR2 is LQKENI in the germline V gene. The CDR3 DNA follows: TGTGCCAGCTCACCTAAGGACAGGGAACTGCGGGGCTACACCTTC. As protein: CASSPKDRELRGYTF.